This TCR beta chain derives from a study of immune heterogeneity within non-small cell lung tumors. Multiplex PCR employing 32 V and 13 J primers generated amplicons of the TCR beta CDR3. MiXCR was run by TCRdb on the multiplex PCR reads, yielding one entry per CDR3 protein. The data contain 20,000 to 25,000 distinct CDR3 sequences, 25% to 30% of them singletons. Template input was genomic DNA from bulk tumor (around 640 ng per sample). Collection of several biopsies per primary tumor, spaced far apart, took place during surgery. Untreated, newly diagnosed non-small cell lung cancer patients underwent curative surgery. V was shortened by 5 bases and J by 5 bases, with 15 bases between the two germline ends. The CDR3 length is 14 residues. The germline V gene encodes CDR1 MNHEY and CDR2 SMNVEV (reference sequence). This clonotype occurred a few times.

The chain links TRBV27 to TRBJ2-5; no clear D gene. This TCR was sampled from a man in his forties with non-small cell lung cancer. Sample: lung tumor tissue. This CDR3 reads CASSPSDKGETQYF. The CDR3 nucleotides are TGTGCCAGCAGTCCCTCAGACAAGGGTGAGACCCAGTACTTC.